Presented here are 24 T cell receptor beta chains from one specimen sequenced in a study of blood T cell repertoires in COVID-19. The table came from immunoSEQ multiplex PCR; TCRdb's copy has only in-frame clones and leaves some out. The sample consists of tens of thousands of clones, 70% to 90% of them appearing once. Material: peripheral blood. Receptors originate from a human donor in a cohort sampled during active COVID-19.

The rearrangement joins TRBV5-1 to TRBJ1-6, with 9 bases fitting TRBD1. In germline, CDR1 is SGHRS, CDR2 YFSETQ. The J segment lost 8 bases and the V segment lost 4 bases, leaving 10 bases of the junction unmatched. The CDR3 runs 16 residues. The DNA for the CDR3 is TGCGCCAGCAGCCCCAGGACAGGGGTGGATGATTCACCCCTCCACTTT. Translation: CASSPRTGVDDSPLHF.

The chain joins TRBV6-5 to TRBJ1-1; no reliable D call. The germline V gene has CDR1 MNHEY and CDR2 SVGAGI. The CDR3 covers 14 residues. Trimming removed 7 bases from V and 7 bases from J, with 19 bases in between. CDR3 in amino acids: CASNPATGKVEAFF. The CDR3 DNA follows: TGTGCCAGCAACCCGGCCACGGGAAAGGTTGAAGCTTTCTTT.

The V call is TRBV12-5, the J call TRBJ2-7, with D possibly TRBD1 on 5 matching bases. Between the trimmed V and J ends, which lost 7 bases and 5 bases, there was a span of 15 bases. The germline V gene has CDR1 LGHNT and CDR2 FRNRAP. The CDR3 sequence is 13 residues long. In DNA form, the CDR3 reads TGTGCTAGTGCCACGTTTCAGGGTGACGAGCAGTACTTC. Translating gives CASATFQGDEQYF.

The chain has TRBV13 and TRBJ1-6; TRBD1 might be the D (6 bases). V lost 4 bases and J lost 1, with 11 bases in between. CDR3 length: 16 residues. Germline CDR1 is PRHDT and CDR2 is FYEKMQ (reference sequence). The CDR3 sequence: CASSSPGTSYNSPLHF. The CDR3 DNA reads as TGTGCCAGCAGCTCCCCCGGGACATCCTATAATTCACCCCTCCACTTT.

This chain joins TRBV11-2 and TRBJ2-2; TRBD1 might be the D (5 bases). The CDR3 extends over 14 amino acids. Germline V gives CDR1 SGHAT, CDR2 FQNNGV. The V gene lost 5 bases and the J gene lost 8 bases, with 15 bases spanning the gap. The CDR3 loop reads CASSKAGNSGELFF. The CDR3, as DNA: TGTGCCAGCAGCAAGGCAGGGAATAGTGGGGAGCTGTTTTTT.

The CDR3 is CAWTGNGELFF. The CDR3 coding sequence is TGTGCCTGGACAGGGAACGGGGAGCTGTTTTTT. The rearrangement joins TRBV30 to TRBJ2-2; weak D call: TRBD1 (5 bases). Germline loops: CDR1 GTSNPN, CDR2 SVGIG (reference sequence). Trimming shortened V by 4 bases and J by 7 bases, and 7 bases separated the two germline ends. The CDR3 contains 11 residues.

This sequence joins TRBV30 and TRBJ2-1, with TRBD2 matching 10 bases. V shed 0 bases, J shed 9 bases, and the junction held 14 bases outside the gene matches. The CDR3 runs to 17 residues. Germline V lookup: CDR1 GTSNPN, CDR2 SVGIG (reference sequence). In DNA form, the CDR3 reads TGTGCCTGGAGTGTACCCCATGTAGCGGGGGGTCCGACTGAGCAGTTCTTC. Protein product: CAWSVPHVAGGPTEQFF.

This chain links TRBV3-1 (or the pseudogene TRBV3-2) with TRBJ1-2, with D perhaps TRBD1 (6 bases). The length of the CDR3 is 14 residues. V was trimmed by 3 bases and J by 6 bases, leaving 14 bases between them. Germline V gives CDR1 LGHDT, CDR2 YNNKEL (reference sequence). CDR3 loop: CASSHLDSTDGYTF. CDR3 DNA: TGTGCCAGCAGCCACTTGGACAGCACTGATGGCTACACCTTC.

CDR3 in DNA: TGCGCCAGCAGCCAAGACCCTGTTAGGGGTCAGCCCCAGCATTTT. Amino acids: CASSQDPVRGQPQHF. The V call is TRBV4-1, the J call TRBJ1-5; maybe TRBD1 (5 bases). Germline V gene lookup returns CDR1 MGHRA and CDR2 YSYEKL. V was shortened by 0 bases and J by 6 bases, with 12 bases between the two germline ends. This CDR3 comprises 15 residues.

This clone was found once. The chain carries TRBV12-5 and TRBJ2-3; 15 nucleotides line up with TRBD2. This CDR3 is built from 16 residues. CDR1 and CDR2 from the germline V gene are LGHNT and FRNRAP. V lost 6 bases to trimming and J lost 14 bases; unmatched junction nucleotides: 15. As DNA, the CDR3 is TGTGCTAGTGGACTCCTTGAAGGACTAGCGGGAGGGCCTGTGTATTTT. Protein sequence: CASGLLEGLAGGPVYF.

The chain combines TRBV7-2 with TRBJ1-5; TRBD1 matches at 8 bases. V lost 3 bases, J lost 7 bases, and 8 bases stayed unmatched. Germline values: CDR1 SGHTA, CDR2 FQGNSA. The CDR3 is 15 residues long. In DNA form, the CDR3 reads TGTGCCAGCAGCTTTAGCAGGGGGCGAAAGCAGCCCCAGCATTTT. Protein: CASSFSRGRKQPQHF.

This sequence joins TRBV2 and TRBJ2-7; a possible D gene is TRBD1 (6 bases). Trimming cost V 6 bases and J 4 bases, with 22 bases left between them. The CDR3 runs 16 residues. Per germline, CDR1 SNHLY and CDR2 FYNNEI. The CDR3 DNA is TGTGCCAGCAGCTATGGGACACCTCGGTTACGTTACGAGCAGTACTTC. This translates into CASSYGTPRLRYEQYF.

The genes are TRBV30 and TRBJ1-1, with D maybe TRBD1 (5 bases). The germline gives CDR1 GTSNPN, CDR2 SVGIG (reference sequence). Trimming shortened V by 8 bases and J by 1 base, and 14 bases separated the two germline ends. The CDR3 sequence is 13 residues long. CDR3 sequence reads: CAGFVQENTEAFF. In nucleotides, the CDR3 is TGTGCCGGCTTCGTACAGGAGAACACTGAAGCTTTCTTT. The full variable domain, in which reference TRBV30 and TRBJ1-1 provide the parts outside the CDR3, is SQTIHQWPATLVQPVGSPLSLECTVEGTSNPNLYWYRQAAGRGLQLLFYSVGIGQISSEVPQNLSASRPQDRQFILSSKKLLLSDSGFYLCAGFVQENTEAFFGQGTRLTVV.

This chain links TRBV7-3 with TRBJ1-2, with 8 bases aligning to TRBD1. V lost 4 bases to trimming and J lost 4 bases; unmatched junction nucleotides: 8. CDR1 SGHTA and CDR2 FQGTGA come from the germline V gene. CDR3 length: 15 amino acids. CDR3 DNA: TGTGCCAGCAGCTCAGGGACAGGCGATGTCTATGGCTACACCTTC. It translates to CASSSGTGDVYGYTF.

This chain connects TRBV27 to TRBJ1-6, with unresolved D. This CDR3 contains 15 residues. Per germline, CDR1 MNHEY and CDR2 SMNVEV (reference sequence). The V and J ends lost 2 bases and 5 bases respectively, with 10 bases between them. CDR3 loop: CASSLVADNNSPLHF. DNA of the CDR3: TGTGCCAGCAGTTTAGTGGCAGATAATAATTCACCCCTCCACTTT.

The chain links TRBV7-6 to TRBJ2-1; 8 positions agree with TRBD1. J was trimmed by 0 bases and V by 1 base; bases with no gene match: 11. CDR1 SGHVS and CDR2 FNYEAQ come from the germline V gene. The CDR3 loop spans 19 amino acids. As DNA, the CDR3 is TGTGCCAGCAGCTTAGGGGACAGGTCCATCTATAGCTCCTACAATGAGCAGTTCTTC. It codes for CASSLGDRSIYSSYNEQFF.

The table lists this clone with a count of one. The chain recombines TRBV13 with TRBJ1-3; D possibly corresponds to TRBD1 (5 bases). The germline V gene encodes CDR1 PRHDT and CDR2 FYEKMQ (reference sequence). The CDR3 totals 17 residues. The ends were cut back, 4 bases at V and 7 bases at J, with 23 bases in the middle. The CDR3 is CASSSGGAPTSGNTIYF. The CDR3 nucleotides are TGTGCCAGCAGCTCGGGGGGAGCCCCGACCTCGGGTAACACCATATATTTT. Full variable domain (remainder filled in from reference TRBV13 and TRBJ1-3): AAGVIQSPRHLIKEKRETATLKCYPIPRHDTVYWYQQGPGQDPQFLISFYEKMQSDKGSIPDRFSAQQFSDYHSELNMSSLELGDSALYFCASSSGGAPTSGNTIYFGEGSWLTVV.

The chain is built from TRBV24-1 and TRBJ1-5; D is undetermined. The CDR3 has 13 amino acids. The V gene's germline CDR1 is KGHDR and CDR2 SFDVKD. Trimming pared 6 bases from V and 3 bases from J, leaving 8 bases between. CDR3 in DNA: TGTGCCACCAGTACGGGAAACAATCAGCCCCAGCATTTT. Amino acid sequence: CATSTGNNQPQHF.

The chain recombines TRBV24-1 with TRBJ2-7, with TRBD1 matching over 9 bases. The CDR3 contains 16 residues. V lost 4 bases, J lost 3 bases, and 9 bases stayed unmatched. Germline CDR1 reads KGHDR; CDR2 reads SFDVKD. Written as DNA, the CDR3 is TGTGCCACCAGTGAGTCCCCCGGGACAGGGCTCTACGAGCAGTACTTC. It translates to CATSESPGTGLYEQYF.

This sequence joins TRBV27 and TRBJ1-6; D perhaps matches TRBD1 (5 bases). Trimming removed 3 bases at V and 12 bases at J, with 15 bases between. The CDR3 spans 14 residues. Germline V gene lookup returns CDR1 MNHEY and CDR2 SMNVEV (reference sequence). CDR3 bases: TGTGCCAGCAGTTTCGGGGCGGGGGGTGAACCCCTCCACTTT. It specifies CASSFGAGGEPLHF.

CDR3 amino acids: CASSLSWSSYNSPLHF. The CDR3 nucleotides are TGTGCCAGCAGTTTAAGTTGGAGCTCCTATAATTCACCCCTCCACTTT. The V gene is TRBV27, the J gene TRBJ1-6; D not resolved. From germline, CDR1 is MNHEY and CDR2 SMNVEV (reference sequence). CDR3 length equals 16 residues. Deletions cut 2 bases from V and 0 bases from J, with 8 bases between.

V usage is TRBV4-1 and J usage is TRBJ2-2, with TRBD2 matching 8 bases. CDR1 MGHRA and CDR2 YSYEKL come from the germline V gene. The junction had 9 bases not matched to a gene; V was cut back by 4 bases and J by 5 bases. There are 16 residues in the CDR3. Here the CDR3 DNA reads TGCGCCAGCAGCCCCTTCACAGCGGGAGAGACCGGGGAGCTGTTTTTT. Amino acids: CASSPFTAGETGELFF.

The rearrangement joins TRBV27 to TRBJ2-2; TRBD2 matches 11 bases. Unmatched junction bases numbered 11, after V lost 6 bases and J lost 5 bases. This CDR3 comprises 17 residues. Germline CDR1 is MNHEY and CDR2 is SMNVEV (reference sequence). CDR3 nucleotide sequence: TGTGCCAGCAGCGGCCTAGCGGGGGGATTTCGGACCGGGGAGCTGTTTTTT. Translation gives CASSGLAGGFRTGELFF.

The CDR3 region has the DNA TGTGCCAGCAGCGCGAGCGGGGGGGCACTTGAGGAGCAGTTCTTC. Protein sequence: CASSASGGALEEQFF. V is TRBV9 and J is TRBJ2-1, with TRBD2 identical over 10 bases. The CDR3 runs to 15 residues. The trim removed 3 bases at V and 10 bases at J, leaving 10 bases unmatched. CDR1 and CDR2 from the germline V gene are SGDLS and YYNGEE.